The 21 T cell receptor beta chains below all came from one sample that was sequenced in a study of T cell repertoires in cytomegalovirus infection. TCRdb ran MiXCR on the reads and lists one entry per CDR3 protein. Of about 500,000 distinct CDR3 sequences listed, more than 30% are singletons. Which antigens these TCRs recognize remains unknown. Sequenced material: cultured PBMCs, taken from culture after CMV antigen stimulation. The receptor set was obtained from a human donor in good health (CMV status not recorded). Some clones in this sample may be carry-over from other donors' samples.

On this clonotype itself: A read error is possible here, since a much larger clone lies one base away. V gene TRBV27 combines with J gene TRBJ1-2, with 11 bases identical to TRBD1. Germline values: CDR1 MNHEY, CDR2 SMNVEV (reference sequence). The CDR3 runs 14 residues. Trimming took 6 bases from V and 6 from J; bases not matched to a gene: 6. As DNA, the CDR3 is TGTGCCAGCAGCCCGGACAGGGGGCCCAATGGCTACACCTTC. Amino acid sequence: CASSPDRGPNGYTF.

The chain is built from TRBV29-1 and TRBJ2-7; D remains ambiguous. V lost 5 bases, J lost 2 bases, and 7 bases lay in between. Germline assignment: CDR1 SQVTM and CDR2 ANQGSEA. The CDR3 runs to 11 residues. The chain's CDR3 is CSVRNTYEQYF. In DNA, the CDR3 is TGCAGCGTTCGGAATACCTACGAGCAGTACTTC.

V gene TRBV4-1 combines with J gene TRBJ2-7; D may be TRBD1 (6 bases). The CDR3 spans 15 residues. The germline V gene has CDR1 MGHRA and CDR2 YSYEKL. V dropped 0 bases and J dropped 6 bases, with 15 bases sitting between them. The CDR3 region is CASSQDQWGLAEQYV. CDR3 in DNA: TGCGCCAGCAGCCAAGATCAGTGGGGGCTTGCCGAGCAGTACGTC.

The chain joins TRBV11-2 to TRBJ1-4; possible D gene TRBD1, 5 bases. The CDR3 is made up of 14 amino acids. CDR1 is SGHAT and CDR2 is FQNNGV in the germline V gene. The V end was cut by 5 bases, the J end by 4 bases, with 11 bases between. The CDR3 loop reads CASSPGRYNEKLFF. Here the CDR3 DNA reads TGTGCCAGCAGCCCGGGACGGTATAATGAAAAACTGTTTTTT.

The J gene is TRBJ1-1, the V gene TRBV6-2 or TRBV6-3; D unclear. Germline V gives CDR1 MNHEY, CDR2 SVGEGT. V lost 3 bases and J lost 5, with 13 bases in between. The CDR3 covers 14 residues. CDR3 loop: CASSYGGSDTEAFF. Here the CDR3 DNA reads TGTGCCAGCAGTTATGGCGGTTCGGATACTGAAGCTTTCTTT.

The chain recombines TRBV4-1 with TRBJ2-3; D call uncertain. Per germline, CDR1 MGHRA and CDR2 YSYEKL. The CDR3 spans 15 residues. Trimming removed 3 bases at V and 4 bases at J, with 14 bases between. The CDR3 loop is CASSHTGGIADTQYF. CDR3 bases: TGCGCCAGCAGCCATACGGGTGGCATAGCAGATACGCAGTATTTT.

The chain joins TRBV24-1 to TRBJ1-5; D uncertain. CDR1 KGHDR and CDR2 SFDVKD come from the germline V gene. The CDR3 is 15 amino acids. Trimming pared 1 base from V and 1 base from J, leaving 7 bases between. CDR3 in amino acids: CATSDLSTSNQPQHF. In DNA form, the CDR3 reads TGTGCCACCAGTGATTTATCGACAAGCAATCAGCCCCAGCATTTT.

This chain links TRBV7-2 with TRBJ1-4; D uncertain. This CDR3 has 13 amino acids. With 1 base removed from V and 4 bases from J, the gap between germline ends came to 4 bases. The germline V gene encodes CDR1 SGHTA and CDR2 FQGNSA. This chain's CDR3 is CASSLVFNEKLFF. CDR3 nucleotides: TGTGCCAGCAGCTTAGTTTTTAATGAAAAACTGTTTTTT.

CDR3 amino acids: CARSVEVRDINYEQYV. CDR3 DNA sequence: TGTGCCAGAAGCGTGGAGGTCCGGGACATAAACTACGAGCAGTACGTC. V is TRBV5-3 and J is TRBJ2-7; a possible D gene is TRBD1 (6 bases). TRBV5-3 is given ORF status, its function remaining uncertain. The CDR3 loop spans 16 amino acids. V gave up 4 bases and J gave up 3 bases, with 20 bases separating them.

In this sample, this clonotype turned up a few times. V usage is TRBV28 and J usage is TRBJ2-7; D remains unclear. V lost 6 bases and J 0 bases, leaving 12 bases between the germline ends. Germline V gene data show CDR1 as MDHEN and CDR2 as SYDVKM. The CDR3 has 14 residues. The CDR3: CASRIDWSSYEQYF. DNA for the CDR3: TGTGCCAGCAGGATTGACTGGAGCTCCTACGAGCAGTACTTC.

There are a few counts of this clonotype. A read error may account for a junction end that differs from germline. The V gene is TRBV19, the J gene TRBJ1-5; D remains ambiguous. The CDR3 spans 16 residues. Germline values: CDR1 LNHDA, CDR2 SQIVND (reference sequence). CDR3 loop: CASSIGWARPNQPQHF. The CDR3 DNA is TGTGCCAGTAGTATAGGTTGGGCCAGACCCAATCAACCCCAGCATTTT. Looking up the rest from reference TRBV19 and TRBJ1-5 gives the full variable domain: DGGITQSPKYLFRKEGQNVTLSCEQNLNHDAMYWYRQDPGQGLRLIYYSQIVNDFQKGDIAEGYSVSREKKESFPLTVTSAQKNPTAFYLCASSIGWARPNQPQHFGDGTRLSIL.

Regarding this clonotype: With a much larger clone just one base away, this may be a read error. The chain is built from TRBV7-2 and TRBJ2-1; D remains unclear. Germline CDR1 and CDR2: SGHTA and FQGNSA. There are 15 residues in the CDR3. The CDR3 reads CASSFRSDSFNEQFF. CDR3 DNA: TGTGCCAGCAGCTTTAGGTCCGACTCCTTCAATGAGCAGTTCTTC.

The V call is TRBV12-3 or TRBV12-4, the J call TRBJ1-5; maybe TRBD1 (5 bases). This CDR3 spans 13 amino acids. The V end was cut by 7 bases, the J end by 6 bases, with 13 bases between. DNA for the CDR3: TGTGCCAGCACTGCCCAGGGAAGTCAGCCCCAGCATTTT. Residues: CASTAQGSQPQHF.

This clonotype was found a few times. The J gene is TRBJ1-4, the V gene TRBV4-3; D is uncertain. CDR1 and CDR2 (germline): LGHNA, YSLEER. The V end lost 0 bases, the J end lost 2 bases, and 16 bases lay between the germline ends. This CDR3 spans 18 amino acids. CDR3 coding DNA: TGCGCCAGCAGCCAAGAGGTCCTTTCGGCGGGGACTAATGAAAAACTGTTTTTT. Its translation is CASSQEVLSAGTNEKLFF.

V and J are TRBV24-1 and TRBJ2-1; TRBD1 matches at 9 bases. CDR1 is KGHDR, CDR2 SFDVKD, per germline. V gave up 4 bases and J gave up 4 bases; unmatched junction bases: 13. CDR3 length equals 18 residues. CDR3 in amino acids: CATSEGRTGAILYNEQFF. In DNA, the CDR3 is TGTGCCACCAGTGAGGGCCGGACAGGGGCAATACTATACAATGAGCAGTTCTTC.

This clonotype has only a few counts. The chain employs TRBV28 and TRBJ2-3; 8 nucleotides align to TRBD1. The CDR3 sequence is 14 residues long. Germline loops: CDR1 MDHEN, CDR2 SYDVKM. Germline trimming cut 5 bases from V and 5 bases from J; bases unmatched to any gene: 6. In DNA, the CDR3 is TGTGCCAGCAGTCGGACAGGGTGGGGAGATACGCAGTATTTT. The encoded protein is CASSRTGWGDTQYF.

This chain joins TRBV7-2 and TRBJ1-5; D might be TRBD1 (6 bases). This CDR3 has 15 amino acids. The V end was cut by 6 bases, the J end by 12 bases, with 24 bases between. Germline assignment: CDR1 SGHTA and CDR2 FQGNSA. The CDR3 nucleotides read TGTGCCAGCAGTCAATTCTCGCGGGACATATCTAACCAGCATTTT. Protein sequence: CASSQFSRDISNQHF.

The CDR3 DNA reads TGTGCCAGCAGAGCCCTGCGGGGGTCCTACGAGCAGTACTTC. Translation: CASRALRGSYEQYF. The chain has TRBV12-3 or TRBV12-4 and TRBJ2-7; 7 bases are a match to TRBD2. Losses at the gene ends were 6 bases for V and 1 base for J; bases not matched to a gene: 6. CDR3 length equals 14 residues.

The rearrangement links TRBV27 to TRBJ1-5; D perhaps matches TRBD1 (5 bases). The V gene's germline CDR1 is MNHEY and CDR2 SMNVEV (reference sequence). Trimming took off 2 bases at V and 7 bases at J, with 15 bases between the two ends. This CDR3 is 15 amino acids long. The CDR3 nucleotides read TGTGCCAGCAGTTTACTCGATGAGGGGTTACAGCCCCAGCATTTT. This codes for CASSLLDEGLQPQHF.

This rearrangement joins TRBV7-2 to TRBJ1-1; D ambiguous. V dropped 5 bases and J dropped 0 bases, with 7 bases sitting between them. Looked up from germline, CDR1 is SGHTA and CDR2 is FQGNSA. The CDR3 totals 13 residues. The CDR3 sequence: CASSTEVNTEAFF. CDR3 DNA: TGTGCCAGCAGCACCGAGGTGAACACTGAAGCTTTCTTT.

The chain couples TRBV28 to TRBJ2-7; 10 positions match TRBD1. This CDR3 has 15 residues. J was trimmed by 2 bases and V by 7 bases; bases with no gene match: 8. Germline CDR1 MDHEN, CDR2 SYDVKM. The CDR3 DNA sequence: TGTGCCAGCAAAATACCGGGACAGGGGCCCTACGAGCAGTACTTC. It yields the protein CASKIPGQGPYEQYF.